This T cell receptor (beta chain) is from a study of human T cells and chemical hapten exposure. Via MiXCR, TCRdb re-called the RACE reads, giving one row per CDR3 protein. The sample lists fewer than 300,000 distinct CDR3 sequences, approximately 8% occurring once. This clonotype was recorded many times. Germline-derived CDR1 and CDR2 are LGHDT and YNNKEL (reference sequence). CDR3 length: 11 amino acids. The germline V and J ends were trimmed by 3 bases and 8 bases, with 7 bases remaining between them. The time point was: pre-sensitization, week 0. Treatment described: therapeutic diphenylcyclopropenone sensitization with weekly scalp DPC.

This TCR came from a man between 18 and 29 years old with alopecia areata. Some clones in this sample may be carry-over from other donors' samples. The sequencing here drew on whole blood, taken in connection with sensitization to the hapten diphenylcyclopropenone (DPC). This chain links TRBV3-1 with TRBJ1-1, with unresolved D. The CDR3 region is CASSHRAEAFF. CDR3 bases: TGTGCCAGCAGCCACAGAGCGGAAGCTTTCTTT.